This T cell receptor (beta chain) was profiled in a study of Graves' ophthalmopathy and Graves' hyperthyroidism. Findings and limits, study-wide: The model achieved 70.59% sensitivity and 72.22% specificity for ophthalmopathy progression.

CDR1 is LGHNA and CDR2 is YNFKEQ in the germline V gene. This CDR3 spans 17 amino acids. Trimming stripped 6 bases from V and 3 bases from J, with 23 bases between. The authors amplified TCR beta CDR3 regions from RNA transcripts. HTBI primers primed a first-round RT-PCR, and a second-round multiplex PCR followed. TCRdb fed the multiplex PCR reads into MiXCR, producing one record per CDR3 protein. The sample has 150,000 to 200,000 distinct CDR3 sequences; roughly 36% are singletons. This clonotype occurred many times. Antigen unknown. The chain uses TRBV4-2 and TRBJ1-1; D is unclear. Sequenced input: peripheral blood. The receptor was isolated from a man younger than 40 with Graves' ophthalmopathy. The CDR3: CASREGFKAGWDTEAFF. As DNA, the CDR3 is TGTGCCAGCAGGGAAGGGTTCAAAGCGGGCTGGGACACTGAAGCTTTCTTT.